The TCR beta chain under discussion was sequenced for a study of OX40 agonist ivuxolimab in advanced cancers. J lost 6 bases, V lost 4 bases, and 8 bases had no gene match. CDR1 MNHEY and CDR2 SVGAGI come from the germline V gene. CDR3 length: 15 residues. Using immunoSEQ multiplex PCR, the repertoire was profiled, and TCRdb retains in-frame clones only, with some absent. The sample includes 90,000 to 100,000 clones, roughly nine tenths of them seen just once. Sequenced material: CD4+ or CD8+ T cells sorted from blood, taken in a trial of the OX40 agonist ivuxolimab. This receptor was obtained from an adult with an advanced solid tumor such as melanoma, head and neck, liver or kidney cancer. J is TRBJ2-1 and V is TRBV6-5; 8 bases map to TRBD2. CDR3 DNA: TGTGCCAGCAGTTCCCCGGGAGGGATGGTCAATGAGCAGTTCTTC. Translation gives CASSSPGGMVNEQFF.